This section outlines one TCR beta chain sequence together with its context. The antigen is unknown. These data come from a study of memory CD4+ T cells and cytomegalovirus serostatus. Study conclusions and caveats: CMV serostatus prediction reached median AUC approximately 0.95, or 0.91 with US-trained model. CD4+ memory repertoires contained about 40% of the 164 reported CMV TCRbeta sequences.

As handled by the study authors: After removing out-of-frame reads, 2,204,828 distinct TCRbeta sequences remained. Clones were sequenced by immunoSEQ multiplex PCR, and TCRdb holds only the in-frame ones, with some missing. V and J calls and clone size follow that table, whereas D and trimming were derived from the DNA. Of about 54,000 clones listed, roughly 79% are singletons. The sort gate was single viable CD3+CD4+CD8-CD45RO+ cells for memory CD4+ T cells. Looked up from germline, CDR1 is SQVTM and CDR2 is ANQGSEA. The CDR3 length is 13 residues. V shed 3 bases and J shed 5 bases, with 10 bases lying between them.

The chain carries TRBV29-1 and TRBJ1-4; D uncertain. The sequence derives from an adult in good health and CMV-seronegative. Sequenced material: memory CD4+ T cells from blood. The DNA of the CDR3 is TGCAGCGTTGAGCCCGTCAGGAATGAAAAACTGTTTTTT. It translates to CSVEPVRNEKLFF.